This T cell receptor (beta chain) was sequenced during a study of blood T cell repertoires in COVID-19. In the study overall: Researchers got acute and convalescent COVID-19 samples from the United States, Italy and Spain.

Per germline, CDR1 GTSNPN and CDR2 SVGIG (reference sequence). V was pared by 8 bases and J by 6 bases, with 23 bases between. This CDR3 is 15 amino acids long. Libraries were prepared by immunoSEQ multiplex PCR; TCRdb keeps only in-frame clonotypes and omits some of them. Of some 230,000 clones listed, 80% to 85% are singletons. Sequencing input: peripheral blood. The TCR originated in a woman aged 30 to 39 who had recovered from COVID-19. The chain is built from TRBV30 and TRBJ2-1; possible D gene TRBD2, 5 bases. CDR3 nucleotide sequence: TGTGCCCGGGTAGGAGGACCTCCCTGGGGCAATGAGCAGTTCTTC. Protein product: CARVGGPPWGNEQFF.